Listed here are 9 T cell receptor beta chains from one sample, sequenced in a study of T-cell memory formation after mild COVID-19. MiXCR, applied by TCRdb to the 5' RACE reads, yields one record per CDR3 protein. The sample lists about 200,000 distinct CDR3 sequences; over 9.5% were seen once. The sequenced sample was PBMCs or a T cell subset sorted from them (not recorded which). The receptors derive from a man aged 18 to 30 who had mild COVID-19 (a few samples of this study predate the infection). Cell type and time point are not known.

This clonotype was observed a handful of times. This sequence joins TRBV7-9 and TRBJ2-5; 10 bases are a match to TRBD2. J was trimmed by 4 bases and V by 5 bases; bases with no gene match: 7. CDR1 is SEHNR and CDR2 is FQNEAQ in the germline V gene (reference sequence). The CDR3 runs to 15 residues. The CDR3 loop is CASSRPSGGLETQYF. The CDR3 DNA follows: TGTGCCAGCAGCCGCCCTAGCGGGGGTTTAGAGACCCAGTACTTC.

This clonotype was detected a few times. CDR3 amino acids: CASRPEVVNEQFF. CDR3 DNA sequence: TGCGCCAGCAGGCCTGAAGTGGTTAATGAGCAGTTCTTC. The rearrangement links TRBV5-1 to TRBJ2-1; D is undetermined. The CDR3 has 13 amino acids. Trimming removed 5 bases from V and 7 bases from J, with 13 bases in between. Per the germline V gene, CDR1 is SGHRS and CDR2 is YFSETQ.

This clonotype came up a few times. V usage is TRBV2 and J usage is TRBJ1-1, with D unclear. The V gene lost 8 bases and the J gene lost 8 bases, with 15 bases spanning the gap. Germline values: CDR1 SNHLY, CDR2 FYNNEI. This CDR3 has 12 amino acids. The CDR3 coding sequence is TGTGCCAGCCGCCTACAGCGCGGCGAAGCTTTCTTT. Encoded protein: CASRLQRGEAFF.

This clonotype was detected a few times. Here the CDR3 DNA reads TGCGCCAGCAGCTTGTTGGGGGGCCGGGACACTGAAGCTTTCTTT. Encoded protein: CASSLLGGRDTEAFF. The chain has TRBV5-1 and TRBJ1-1; a possible D gene is TRBD1 (6 bases). Per the germline V gene, CDR1 is SGHRS and CDR2 is YFSETQ. Trimming shortened V by 1 base and J by 3 bases, and 13 bases separated the two germline ends. CDR3 length: 15 residues. Supplemented by reference TRBV5-1 and TRBJ1-1, the full variable domain reads KAGVTQTPRYLIKTRGQQVTLSCSPISGHRSVSWYQQTPGQGLQFLFEYFSETQRNKGNFPGRFSGRQFSNSRSEMNVSTLELGDSALYLCASSLLGGRDTEAFFGQGTRLTVV.

The chain employs TRBV7-9 and TRBJ2-7; D uncertain. The CDR3 covers 11 residues. Germline-derived CDR1 and CDR2 are SEHNR and FQNEAQ (reference sequence). V lost 6 bases and J 3 bases, leaving 6 bases between the germline ends. The CDR3 nucleotides read TGTGCCAGCAGGCTTAGCTACGAGCAGTACTTC. It yields the protein CASRLSYEQYF.

Comment on this clonotype: A much larger clone lies one base from this, so it may be a read error. This chain joins TRBV4-3 and TRBJ1-2; no firm D call. The CDR3 contains 14 residues. CDR1 is LGHNA and CDR2 is YSLEER in the germline V gene. This chain's CDR3 is CANSPGGFDYGYTF. In nucleotides, the CDR3 is TGCGCCAACAGCCCGGGCGGTTTCGACTATGGCTACACCTTC.

CDR3 residues: CSASSPRGSTDTQYF. CDR3 bases: TGCAGTGCTAGTTCCCCTCGGGGTAGCACAGATACGCAGTATTTT. The gene calls are TRBV20-1 and TRBJ2-3; tentatively, D is TRBD2 (5 bases). Trimming took off 3 bases at V and 0 bases at J, with 13 bases between the two ends. Germline V gene lookup returns CDR1 DFQATT and CDR2 SNEGSKA (reference sequence). This CDR3 has 15 amino acids.

This clonotype has more than one count but fewer than ten. V usage is TRBV6-5 and J usage is TRBJ1-2; the D is unclear. V lost 1 base, J lost 8 bases, and 5 bases lay in between. Per the germline V gene, CDR1 is MNHEY and CDR2 is SVGAGI. CDR3 size: 11 residues. The CDR3 loop reads CASSYLGGYTF. DNA for the CDR3: TGTGCCAGCAGTTACTTAGGGGGCTACACCTTC.

The chain recombines TRBV6-2 or TRBV6-3 with TRBJ1-2; a possible D gene is TRBD1 (6 bases). The V and J ends lost 4 bases and 7 bases respectively, with 10 bases between them. Germline assignment: CDR1 MNHEY and CDR2 SVGEGT. This CDR3 contains 12 residues. The CDR3 DNA reads as TGTGCCAGCAGTTGGGCGGGGGCTGGCTACACCTTC. This encodes CASSWAGAGYTF.